These T cell receptor beta chains were read from a single sample in a study of T cells in Graves' hyperthyroidism and ophthalmopathy. MiXCR, run by TCRdb on the multiplex PCR reads, gives a single entry per CDR3 protein. This table holds 300,000 to 400,000 distinct CDR3 sequences, over 11% found once. Source material: blood. The receptors come from an older woman with Graves' hyperthyroidism. The CDR3 runs from the conserved cysteine through the conserved F or W. Each record gives: V gene, clone size, J gene, D gene, CDR3 length, CDR3 protein, CDR3 DNA. D genes are given only for firm matches. Only part of the rows carry a size: once, few, many, or a class if the clone is expanded.

TRBV20-1	few	TRBJ2-2	NA	15	CSAMGLSMNTGELFF	TGCAGTGCTATGGGACTTTCGATGAACACCGGGGAGCTGTTTTTT
TRBV19	many	TRBJ2-6	TRBD1	17	CASSIGTGRAGANVLTF	TGTGCCAGTAGTATAGGGACAGGAAGGGCTGGGGCCAACGTCCTGACTTTC
TRBV20-1	many	TRBJ1-2	NA	12	CSARVPEGGYTF	TGCAGTGCTCGGGTTCCCGAGGGTGGCTACACCTTC
TRBV29-1	many	TRBJ2-3	NA	12	CSVESGTDTQYF	TGCAGCGTTGAATCCGGCACAGATACGCAGTATTTT
TRBV24-1	many	TRBJ2-7	NA	15	CATSDHRTSGGEQYF	TGTGCCACCAGTGACCACCGTACATCAGGAGGGGAGCAGTACTTC
TRBV11-2	many	TRBJ2-1	TRBD2	15	CASSQGLGVFNEQFF	TGTGCCAGCAGTCAAGGACTAGGGGTATTCAATGAGCAGTTCTTC
TRBV7-9	few	TRBJ2-7	NA	13	CASSTSNVYEQYF	TGTGCCAGCAGCACATCGAATGTTTACGAGCAGTACTTC
TRBV3-1	few	TRBJ1-5	TRBD1	20	CASSQDPPGQGPYSNQPQHF	TGTGCCAGCAGCCAAGACCCACCGGGACAGGGACCCTATAGCAATCAGCCCCAGCATTTT
TRBV2	few	TRBJ2-7	NA	14	CASRKLMTDYEQYF	TGTGCCAGCAGAAAACTTATGACTGACTACGAGCAGTACTTC
TRBV7-7	many	TRBJ2-2	TRBD2	15	CASSLGRADTGELFF	TGTGCTAGCAGCTTAGGGAGGGCCGACACCGGGGAGCTGTTTTTT
TRBV10-3	NA	TRBJ2-3	TRBD2	16	CAISGRLATSTDTQYF	TGTGCCATCAGTGGGCGACTAGCGACTAGCACAGATACGCAGTATTTT
TRBV4-1	NA	TRBJ2-5	TRBD1	16	CASSQTGQGAVETQYF	TGCGCCAGCAGCCAAACGGGACAGGGGGCGGTAGAGACCCAGTACTTC
TRBV20-1	NA	TRBJ2-5	NA	15	CSARAPDSPGETQYF	TGCAGTGCTAGAGCGCCGGACTCTCCCGGGGAGACCCAGTACTTC
TRBV24-1	many	TRBJ2-1	NA	12	CATGTLYNEQFF	TGTGCCACCGGGACCCTCTACAATGAGCAGTTCTTC
TRBV2	many	TRBJ2-1	NA	14	CASRDPRGGYEQFF	TGTGCCAGCAGGGACCCCCGTGGAGGTTATGAGCAGTTCTTC